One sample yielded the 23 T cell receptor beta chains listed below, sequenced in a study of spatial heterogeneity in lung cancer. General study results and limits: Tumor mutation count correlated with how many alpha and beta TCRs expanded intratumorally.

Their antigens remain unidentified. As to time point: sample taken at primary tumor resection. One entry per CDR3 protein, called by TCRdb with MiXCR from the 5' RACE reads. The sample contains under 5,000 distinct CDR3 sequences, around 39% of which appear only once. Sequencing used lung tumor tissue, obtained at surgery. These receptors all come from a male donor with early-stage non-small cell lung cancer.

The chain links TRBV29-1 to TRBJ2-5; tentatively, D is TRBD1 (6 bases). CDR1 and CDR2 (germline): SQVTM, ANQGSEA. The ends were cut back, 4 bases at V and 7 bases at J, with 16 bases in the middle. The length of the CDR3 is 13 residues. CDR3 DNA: TGCAGCGTTGGTCCGGACAGTCCGAGGACCCAGTACTTC. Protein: CSVGPDSPRTQYF.

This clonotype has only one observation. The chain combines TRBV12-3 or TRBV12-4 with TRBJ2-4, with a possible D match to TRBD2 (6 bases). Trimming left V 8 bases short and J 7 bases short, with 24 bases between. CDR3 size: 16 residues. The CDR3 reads CASSPAGYLQWNIQYF. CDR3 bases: TGTGCCAGCTCCCCCGCGGGGTATCTCCAATGGAACATTCAGTACTTC.

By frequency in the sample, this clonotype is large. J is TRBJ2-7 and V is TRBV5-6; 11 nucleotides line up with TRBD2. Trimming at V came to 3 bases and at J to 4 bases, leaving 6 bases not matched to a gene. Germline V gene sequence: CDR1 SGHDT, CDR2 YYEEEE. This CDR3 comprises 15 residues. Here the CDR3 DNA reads TGTGCCAGCAGCTCGCTACTAGCGGGAGTATACGAGCAGTACTTC. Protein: CASSSLLAGVYEQYF.

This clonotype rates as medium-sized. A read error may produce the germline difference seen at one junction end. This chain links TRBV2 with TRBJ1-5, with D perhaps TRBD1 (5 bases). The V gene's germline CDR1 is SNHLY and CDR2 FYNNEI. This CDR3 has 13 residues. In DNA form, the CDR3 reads TGTGCCGGCAGGGCCCAAAGCAATCAGCCCCAGCATTTT. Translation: CAGRAQSNQPQHF.

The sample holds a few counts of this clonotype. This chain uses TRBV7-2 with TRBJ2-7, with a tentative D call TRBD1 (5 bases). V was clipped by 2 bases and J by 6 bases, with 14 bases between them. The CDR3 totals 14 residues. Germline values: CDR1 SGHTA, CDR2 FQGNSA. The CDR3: CASSLQGPASEQYF. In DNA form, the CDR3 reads TGTGCCAGCAGCTTACAGGGCCCGGCGAGCGAGCAGTACTTC.

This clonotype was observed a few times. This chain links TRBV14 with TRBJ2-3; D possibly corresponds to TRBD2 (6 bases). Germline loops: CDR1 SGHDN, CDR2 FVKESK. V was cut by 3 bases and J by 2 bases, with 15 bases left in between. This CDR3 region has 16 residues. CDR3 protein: CASSHFHTSPTDTQYF. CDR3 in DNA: TGTGCCAGCAGCCATTTCCACACTAGCCCCACAGATACGCAGTATTTT.

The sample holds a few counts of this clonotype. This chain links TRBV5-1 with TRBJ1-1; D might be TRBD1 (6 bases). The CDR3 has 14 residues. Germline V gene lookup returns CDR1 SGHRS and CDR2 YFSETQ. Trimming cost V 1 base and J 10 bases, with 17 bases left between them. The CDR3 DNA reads TGCGCCAGCAGCTTGACGGTGGGGGCTCGCGGAGCTTTCTTT. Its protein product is CASSLTVGARGAFF.

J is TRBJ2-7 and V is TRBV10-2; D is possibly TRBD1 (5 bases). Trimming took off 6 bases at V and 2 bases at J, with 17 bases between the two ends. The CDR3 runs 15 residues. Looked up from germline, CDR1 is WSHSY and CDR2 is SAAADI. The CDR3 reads CASRQTTVPPYEQYF. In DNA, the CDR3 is TGCGCCAGCAGACAAACGACAGTCCCTCCCTACGAGCAGTACTTC.

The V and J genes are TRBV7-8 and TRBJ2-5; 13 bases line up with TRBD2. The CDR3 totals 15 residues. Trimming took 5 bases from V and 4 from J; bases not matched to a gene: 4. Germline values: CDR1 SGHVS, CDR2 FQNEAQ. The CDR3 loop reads CASSPLAGGVETQYF. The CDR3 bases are TGTGCCAGCAGCCCACTAGCGGGGGGGGTAGAGACCCAGTACTTC.

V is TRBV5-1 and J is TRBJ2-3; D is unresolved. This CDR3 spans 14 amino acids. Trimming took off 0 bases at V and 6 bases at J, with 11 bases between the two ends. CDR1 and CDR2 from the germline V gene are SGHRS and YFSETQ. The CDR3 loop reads CASSLAQSEDTQYF. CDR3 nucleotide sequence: TGCGCCAGCAGCTTGGCGCAGTCCGAGGATACGCAGTATTTT.

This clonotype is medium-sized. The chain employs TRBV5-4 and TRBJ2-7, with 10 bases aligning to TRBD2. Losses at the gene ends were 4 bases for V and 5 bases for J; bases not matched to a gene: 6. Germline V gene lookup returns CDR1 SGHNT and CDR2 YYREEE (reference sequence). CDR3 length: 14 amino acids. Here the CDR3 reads CASSPGLAKDEQYF. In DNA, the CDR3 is TGTGCCAGCAGCCCGGGACTAGCGAAGGACGAGCAGTACTTC.

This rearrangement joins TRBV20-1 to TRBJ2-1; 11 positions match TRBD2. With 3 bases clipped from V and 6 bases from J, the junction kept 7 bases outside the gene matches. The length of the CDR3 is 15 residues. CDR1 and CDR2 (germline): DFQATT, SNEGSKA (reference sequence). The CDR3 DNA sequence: TGCAGTGCTAGTCTCACTAGCGGGGGACGCAATGAGCAGTTCTTC. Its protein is CSASLTSGGRNEQFF.

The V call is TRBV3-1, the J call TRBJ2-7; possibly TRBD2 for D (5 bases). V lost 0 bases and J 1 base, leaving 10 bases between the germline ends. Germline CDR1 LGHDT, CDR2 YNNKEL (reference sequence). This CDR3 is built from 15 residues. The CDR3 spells CASSQDSRGSYEQYF. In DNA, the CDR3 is TGTGCCAGCAGCCAAGATTCTCGCGGGTCCTACGAGCAGTACTTC.

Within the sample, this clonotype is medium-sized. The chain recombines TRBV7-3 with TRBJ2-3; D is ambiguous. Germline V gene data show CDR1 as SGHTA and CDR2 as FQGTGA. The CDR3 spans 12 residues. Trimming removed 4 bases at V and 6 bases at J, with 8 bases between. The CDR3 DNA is TGTGCCAGCAGCTCTTCCGGGGATACGCAGTATTTT. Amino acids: CASSSSGDTQYF.

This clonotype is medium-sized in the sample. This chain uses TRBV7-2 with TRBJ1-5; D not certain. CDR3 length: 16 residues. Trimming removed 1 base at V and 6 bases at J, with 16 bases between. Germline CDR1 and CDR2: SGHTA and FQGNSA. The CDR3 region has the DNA TGTGCCAGCAGCTTAGACTCCCCCACCGTGGGTCAGCCCCAGCATTTT. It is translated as CASSLDSPTVGQPQHF.

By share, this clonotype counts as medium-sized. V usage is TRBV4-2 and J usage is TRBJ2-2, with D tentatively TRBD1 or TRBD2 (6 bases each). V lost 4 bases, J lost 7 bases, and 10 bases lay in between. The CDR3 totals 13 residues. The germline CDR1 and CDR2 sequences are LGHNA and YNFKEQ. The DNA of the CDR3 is TGTGCCAGCAGCCCGGGGGCCTTCGGGGAGCTGTTTTTT. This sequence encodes CASSPGAFGELFF.

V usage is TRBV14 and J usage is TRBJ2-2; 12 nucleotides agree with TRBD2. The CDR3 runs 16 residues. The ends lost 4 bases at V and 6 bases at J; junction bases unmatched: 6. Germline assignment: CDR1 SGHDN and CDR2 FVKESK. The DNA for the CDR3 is TGTGCCAGCAGCCCTCTAGCGGGGGGGCCCGCCGGGGAGCTGTTTTTT. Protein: CASSPLAGGPAGELFF. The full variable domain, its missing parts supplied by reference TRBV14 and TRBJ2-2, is EAGVTQFPSHSVIEKGQTVTLRCDPISGHDNLYWYRRVMGKEIKFLLHFVKESKQDESGMPNNRFLAERTGGTYSTLKVQPAELEDSGVYFCASSPLAGGPAGELFFGEGSRLTVL.

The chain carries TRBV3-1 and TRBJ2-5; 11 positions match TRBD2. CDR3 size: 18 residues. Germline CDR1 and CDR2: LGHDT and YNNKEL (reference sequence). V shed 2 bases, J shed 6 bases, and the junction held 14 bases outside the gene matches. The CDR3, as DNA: TGTGCCAGCAGCCAACACCCTGCGGTACTAGCGGGGGTCAAGACCCAGTACTTC. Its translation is CASSQHPAVLAGVKTQYF.

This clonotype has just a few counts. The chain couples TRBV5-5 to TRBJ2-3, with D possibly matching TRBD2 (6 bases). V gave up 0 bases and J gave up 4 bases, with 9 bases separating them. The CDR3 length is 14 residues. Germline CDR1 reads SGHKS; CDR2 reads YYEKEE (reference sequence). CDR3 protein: CASSLELAADTQYF. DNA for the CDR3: TGTGCCAGCAGCTTGGAACTAGCCGCAGATACGCAGTATTTT. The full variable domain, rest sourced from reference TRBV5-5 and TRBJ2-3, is DAGVTQSPTHLIKTRGQQVTLRCSPISGHKSVSWYQQVLGQGPQFIFQYYEKEERGRGNFPDRFSARQFPNYSSELNVNALLLGDSALYLCASSLELAADTQYFGPGTRLTVL.

The CDR3 coding sequence is TGTGCCAGCAGTTACTCGTGGTTAGCAGAGGGTCCACCCCTCCACTTT. Translation gives CASSYSWLAEGPPLHF. The V call is TRBV6-5, the J call TRBJ1-6, with unresolved D. This CDR3 has 16 amino acids. Germline V gene lookup returns CDR1 MNHEY and CDR2 SVGAGI. V was pared by 0 bases and J by 11 bases, with 17 bases between.

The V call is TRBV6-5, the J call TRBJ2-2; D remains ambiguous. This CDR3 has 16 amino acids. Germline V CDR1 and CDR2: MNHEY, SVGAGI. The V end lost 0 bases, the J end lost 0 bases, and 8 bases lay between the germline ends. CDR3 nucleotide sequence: TGTGCCAGCAGTTACTCGTACAGCCCGAACACCGGGGAGCTGTTTTTT. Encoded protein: CASSYSYSPNTGELFF.

CDR3 sequence reads: CSARDLVPRGAGYEQYF. CDR3 bases: TGCAGTGCTAGAGATCTTGTGCCGAGAGGAGCGGGCTACGAGCAGTACTTC. This rearrangement joins TRBV20-1 to TRBJ2-7, with a possible D match to TRBD2 (6 bases). V was clipped by 0 bases and J by 3 bases, with 21 bases between them. CDR1 and CDR2 from the germline V gene are DFQATT and SNEGSKA (reference sequence). This CDR3 has 17 amino acids.

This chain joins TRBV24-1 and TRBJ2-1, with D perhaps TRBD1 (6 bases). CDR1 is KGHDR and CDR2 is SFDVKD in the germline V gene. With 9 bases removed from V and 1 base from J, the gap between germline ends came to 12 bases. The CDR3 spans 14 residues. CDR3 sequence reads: CATSGTPSYNEQFF. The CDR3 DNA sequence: TGTGCCACCTCCGGGACACCGTCCTACAATGAGCAGTTCTTC.